This TCR beta chain was recovered during a study of PD-1 blockade in classical Hodgkin lymphoma. Study context: The study gave patients nivolumab 3 mg/kg intravenously every 2 weeks.

Notes on this clone: Its antigen remains unknown.

The patients all showed relapse after autologous stem cell transplantation, while their brentuximab vedotin exposure varied. CDR3 length: 15 residues. CDR1 SGHRS and CDR2 YFSETQ come from the germline V gene. V gave up 0 bases and J gave up 7 bases; unmatched junction bases: 2. Overall study results and limits: Diversity in CD4+ TCRs, unlike that measured in CD8+ TCRs, had risen significantly by C4D1. Complete responders had baseline diversity similar to newly diagnosed patients. Lower baseline TCR diversity was reported for newly diagnosed patients than for healthy donors.

Profiled with immunoSEQ multiplex PCR; TCRdb holds only in-frame clones, not every one. The table lists fewer than 110,000 clones, roughly 89% of them singletons, with under 8% in the top ten. The specimen was peripheral blood mononuclear cells (PBMCs), collected before the second cycle of nivolumab. The sequence was obtained from a human donor with classical Hodgkin lymphoma. The chain has TRBV5-1 and TRBJ2-2; 11 bases align to TRBD2. The CDR3 DNA sequence: TGCGCCAGCAGCTTGGGACTAGCGGGGATCGGGGAGCTGTTTTTT. It translates to CASSLGLAGIGELFF.